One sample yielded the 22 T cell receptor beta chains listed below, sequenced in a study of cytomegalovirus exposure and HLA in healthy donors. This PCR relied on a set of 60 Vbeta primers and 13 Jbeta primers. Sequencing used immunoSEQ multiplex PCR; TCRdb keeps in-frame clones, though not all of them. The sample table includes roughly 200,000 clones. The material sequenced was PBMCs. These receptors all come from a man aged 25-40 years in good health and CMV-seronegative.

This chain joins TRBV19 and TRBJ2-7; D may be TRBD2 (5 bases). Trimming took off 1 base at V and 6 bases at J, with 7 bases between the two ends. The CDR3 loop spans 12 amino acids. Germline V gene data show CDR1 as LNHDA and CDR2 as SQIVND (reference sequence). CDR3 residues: CASSIGGGEQYF. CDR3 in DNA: TGTGCCAGTAGTATAGGAGGAGGCGAGCAGTACTTC.

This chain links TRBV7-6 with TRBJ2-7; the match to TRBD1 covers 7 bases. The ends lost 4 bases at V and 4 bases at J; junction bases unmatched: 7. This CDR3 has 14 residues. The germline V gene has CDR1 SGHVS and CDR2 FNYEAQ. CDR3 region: CASSYAQGQYEQYF. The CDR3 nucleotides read TGTGCCAGCAGCTACGCTCAGGGACAGTACGAGCAGTACTTC.

DNA for the CDR3: TGTGCCAGCAGCTTAGTTTTGGCAGGTCAAGAGACCCAGTACTTC. As protein: CASSLVLAGQETQYF. The chain links TRBV7-9 to TRBJ2-5; no reliable D call. The CDR3 is 15 residues long. Germline V CDR1 and CDR2: SEHNR, FQNEAQ (reference sequence). Trimming took 1 base from V and 2 from J, leaving 11 bases between them.

This CDR3 reads CASGSDGQRGKPQHF. The CDR3 bases are TGTGCTAGTGGTTCCGATGGACAGCGGGGCAAGCCCCAGCATTTT. V and J are TRBV12-5 and TRBJ1-5; D is possibly TRBD1 (6 bases). CDR3 size: 15 residues. V was pared by 4 bases and J by 8 bases, with 18 bases between. Germline V lookup: CDR1 LGHNT, CDR2 FRNRAP.

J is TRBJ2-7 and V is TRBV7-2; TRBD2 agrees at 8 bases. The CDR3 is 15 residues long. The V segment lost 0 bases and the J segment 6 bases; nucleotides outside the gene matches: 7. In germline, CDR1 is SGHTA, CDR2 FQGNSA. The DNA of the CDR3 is TGTGCCAGCAGCTTAGCGACTAGCGCGGGGATCGAGCAGTACTTC. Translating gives CASSLATSAGIEQYF.

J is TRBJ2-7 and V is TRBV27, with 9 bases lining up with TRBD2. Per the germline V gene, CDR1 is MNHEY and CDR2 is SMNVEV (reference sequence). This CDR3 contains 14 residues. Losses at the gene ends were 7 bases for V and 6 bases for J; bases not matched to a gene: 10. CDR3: CASTPGLAGGEQYF. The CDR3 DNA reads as TGTGCCAGCACACCGGGACTAGCTGGTGGCGAGCAGTACTTC.

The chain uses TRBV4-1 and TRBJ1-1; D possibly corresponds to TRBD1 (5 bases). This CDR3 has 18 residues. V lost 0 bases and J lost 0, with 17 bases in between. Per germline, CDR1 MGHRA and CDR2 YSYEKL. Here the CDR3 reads CASSQDRGGRGMNTEAFF. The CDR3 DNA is TGCGCCAGCAGCCAAGATCGGGGGGGGAGAGGGATGAACACTGAAGCTTTCTTT.

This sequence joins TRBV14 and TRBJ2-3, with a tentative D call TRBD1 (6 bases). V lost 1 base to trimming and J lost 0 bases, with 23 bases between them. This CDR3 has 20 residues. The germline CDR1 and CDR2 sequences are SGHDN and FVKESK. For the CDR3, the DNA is TGTGCCAGCAGCCAAGCCCTGGGGGACACGTTAATTACTAGCACAGATACGCAGTATTTT. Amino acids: CASSQALGDTLITSTDTQYF.

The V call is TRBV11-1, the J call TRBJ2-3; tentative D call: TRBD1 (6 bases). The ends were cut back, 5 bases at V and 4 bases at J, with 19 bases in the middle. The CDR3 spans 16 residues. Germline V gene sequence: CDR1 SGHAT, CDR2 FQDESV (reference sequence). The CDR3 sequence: CASSERRGFVADTQYF. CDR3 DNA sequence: TGTGCCAGCAGCGAGCGTAGGGGGTTCGTAGCAGATACGCAGTATTTT.

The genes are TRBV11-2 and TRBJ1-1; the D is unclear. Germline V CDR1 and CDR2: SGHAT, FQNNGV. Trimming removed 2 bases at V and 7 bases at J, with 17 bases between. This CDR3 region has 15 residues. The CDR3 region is CASSLIKAWGGEAFF. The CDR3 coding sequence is TGTGCCAGCAGCTTAATTAAAGCCTGGGGAGGTGAAGCTTTCTTT.

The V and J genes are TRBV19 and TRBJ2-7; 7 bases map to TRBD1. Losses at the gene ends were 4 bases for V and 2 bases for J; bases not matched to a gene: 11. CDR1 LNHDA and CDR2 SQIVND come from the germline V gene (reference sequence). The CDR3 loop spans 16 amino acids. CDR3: CASSNPGQPNTYEQYF. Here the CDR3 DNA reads TGTGCCAGTAGTAATCCGGGACAGCCAAACACCTACGAGCAGTACTTC.

CDR3 nucleotides: TGTGCCAGCGGACTGCACCGGGACAGGCAAGAGACCCAGTACTTC. Its translation is CASGLHRDRQETQYF. The rearrangement joins TRBV27 to TRBJ2-5, with TRBD1 identical over 8 bases. The CDR3 is made up of 15 amino acids. J lost 2 bases, V lost 8 bases, and 10 bases had no gene match. Per the germline V gene, CDR1 is MNHEY and CDR2 is SMNVEV (reference sequence).

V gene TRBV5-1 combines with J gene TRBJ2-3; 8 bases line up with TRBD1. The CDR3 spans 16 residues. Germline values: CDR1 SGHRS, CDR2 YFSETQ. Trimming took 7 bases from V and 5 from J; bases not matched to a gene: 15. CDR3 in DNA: TGCGCCAGCGAGGCCGCAGGACAGGGATCGGGAGATACGCAGTATTTT. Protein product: CASEAAGQGSGDTQYF.

CDR3 residues: CASSQGRLAEMNTEAFF. As DNA, the CDR3 is TGTGCCAGCAGCCAAGGTCGACTGGCGGAAATGAACACTGAAGCTTTCTTT. J is TRBJ1-1 and V is TRBV14; the D is unclear. V dropped 1 base and J dropped 0 bases, with 15 bases sitting between them. The CDR3 is 17 residues long. CDR1 is SGHDN, CDR2 FVKESK, per germline.

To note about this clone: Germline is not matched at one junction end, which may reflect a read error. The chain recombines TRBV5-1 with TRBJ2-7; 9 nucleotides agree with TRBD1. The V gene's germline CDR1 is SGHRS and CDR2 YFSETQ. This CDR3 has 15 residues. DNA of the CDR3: TGCGCCAGCAGCCGGTCGGGACAGGGTTCCTCCGAGCAGTACTTC. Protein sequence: CASSRSGQGSSEQYF.

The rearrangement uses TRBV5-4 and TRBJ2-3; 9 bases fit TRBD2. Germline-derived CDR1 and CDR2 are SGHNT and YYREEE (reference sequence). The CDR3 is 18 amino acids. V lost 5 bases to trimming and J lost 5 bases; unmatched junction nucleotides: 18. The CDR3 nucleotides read TGTGCCAGCAGATGGGGGGGCCCCAGCGGGGGGACGGTAGATACGCAGTATTTT. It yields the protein CASRWGGPSGGTVDTQYF.

The chain's CDR3 is CASSPPGQGFEQYF. DNA for the CDR3: TGTGCCAGCAGCCCCCCGGGACAAGGCTTCGAGCAGTACTTC. This chain joins TRBV5-4 and TRBJ2-7; D is possibly TRBD1 (6 bases). V was cut by 4 bases and J by 6 bases, with 17 bases left in between. Germline CDR1 SGHNT, CDR2 YYREEE (reference sequence). This CDR3 has 14 residues.

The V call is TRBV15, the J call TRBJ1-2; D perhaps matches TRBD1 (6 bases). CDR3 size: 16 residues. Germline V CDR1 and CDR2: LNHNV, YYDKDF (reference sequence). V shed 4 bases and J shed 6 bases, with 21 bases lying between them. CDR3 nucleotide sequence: TGTGCCACCAGCAACCGCAGGGGCCCCGAGGGGGATGGCTACACCTTC. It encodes CATSNRRGPEGDGYTF.

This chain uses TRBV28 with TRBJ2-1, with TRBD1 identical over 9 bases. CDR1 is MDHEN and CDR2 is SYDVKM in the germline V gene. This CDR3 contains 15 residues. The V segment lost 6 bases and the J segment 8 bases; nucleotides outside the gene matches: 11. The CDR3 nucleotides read TGTGCCAGCAGCCCCCAGGGGACAGGGAATGATGAGCAGTTCTTC. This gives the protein CASSPQGTGNDEQFF.

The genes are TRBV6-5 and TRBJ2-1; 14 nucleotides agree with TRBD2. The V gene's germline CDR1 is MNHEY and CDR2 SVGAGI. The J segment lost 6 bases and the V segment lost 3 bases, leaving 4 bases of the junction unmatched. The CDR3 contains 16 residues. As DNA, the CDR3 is TGTGCCAGCAGTTATCAGACTAGCGGGGGGGTCAATGAGCAGTTCTTC. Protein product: CASSYQTSGGVNEQFF.

In DNA, the CDR3 is TGTGCCAGCAGTTACTCGTCCCAGCGGGAGCAGTTCTTC. Amino acids: CASSYSSQREQFF. The chain has TRBV6-5 and TRBJ2-1; D is perhaps TRBD2 (5 bases). Germline lookup yields CDR1 MNHEY and CDR2 SVGAGI. Between the trimmed V and J ends, which lost 0 bases and 10 bases, there was a span of 10 bases. The CDR3 has 13 amino acids.

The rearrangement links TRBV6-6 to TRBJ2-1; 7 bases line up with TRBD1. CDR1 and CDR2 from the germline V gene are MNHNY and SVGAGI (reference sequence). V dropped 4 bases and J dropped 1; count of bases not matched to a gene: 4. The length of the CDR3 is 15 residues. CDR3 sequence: CASSSRQGSYNEQFF. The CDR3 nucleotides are TGTGCCAGCAGTTCCAGACAGGGTTCCTACAATGAGCAGTTCTTC.